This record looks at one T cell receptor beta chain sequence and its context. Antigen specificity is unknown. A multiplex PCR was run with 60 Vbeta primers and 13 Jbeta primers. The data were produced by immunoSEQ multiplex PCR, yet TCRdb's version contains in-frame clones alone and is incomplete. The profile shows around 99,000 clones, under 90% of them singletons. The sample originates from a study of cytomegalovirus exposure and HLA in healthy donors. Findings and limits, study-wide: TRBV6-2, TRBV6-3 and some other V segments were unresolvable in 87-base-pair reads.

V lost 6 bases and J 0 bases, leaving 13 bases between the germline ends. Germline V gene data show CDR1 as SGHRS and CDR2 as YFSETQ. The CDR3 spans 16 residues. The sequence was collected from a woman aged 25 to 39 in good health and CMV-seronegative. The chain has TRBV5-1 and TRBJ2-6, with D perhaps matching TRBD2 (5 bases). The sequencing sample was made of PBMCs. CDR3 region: CASTAGGSSGANVLTF. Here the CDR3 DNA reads TGCGCCAGCACGGCAGGAGGCTCCTCTGGGGCCAACGTCCTGACTTTC.